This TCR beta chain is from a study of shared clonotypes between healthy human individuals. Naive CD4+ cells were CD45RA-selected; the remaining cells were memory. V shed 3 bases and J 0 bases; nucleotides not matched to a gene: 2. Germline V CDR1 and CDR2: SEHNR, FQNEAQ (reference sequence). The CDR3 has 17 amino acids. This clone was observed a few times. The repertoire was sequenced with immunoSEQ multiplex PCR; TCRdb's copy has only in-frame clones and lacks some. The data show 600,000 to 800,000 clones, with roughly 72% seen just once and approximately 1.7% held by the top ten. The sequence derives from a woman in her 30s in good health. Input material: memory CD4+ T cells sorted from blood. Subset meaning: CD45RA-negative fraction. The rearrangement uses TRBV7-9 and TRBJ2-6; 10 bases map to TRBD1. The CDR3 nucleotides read TGTGCCAGCAGCTTGGGACAGGGGATCTCTGGGGCCAACGTCCTGACTTTC. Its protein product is CASSLGQGISGANVLTF. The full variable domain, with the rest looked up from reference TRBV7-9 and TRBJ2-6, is DTGVSQNPRHKITKRGQNVTFRCDPISEHNRLYWYRQTLGQGPEFLTYFQNEAQLEKSRLLSDRFSAERPKGSFSTLEIQRTEQGDSAMYLCASSLGQGISGANVLTFGAGSRLTVL.